This T cell receptor (beta chain) is drawn from a study of vaccination and CD4 T cells after COVID-19. As for the study in general: SARS-CoV-2 had been detected by nasal swab PCR in convalescent patients; about ten were mild, one severe.

Germline V gene lookup returns CDR1 DFQATT and CDR2 SNEGSKA (reference sequence). CDR3 length equals 13 residues. Trimming left V 6 bases short and J 3 bases short, with 14 bases between. The treatment here: 10-day PBMC culture with coronavirus spike peptide pools or control peptides (ViraFEST assay). After expanding antigen-specific T cells with peptide pools, ViraFEST sequenced their TCRs. To note about this clonotype: Antigen unknown.

Once obtained from cultured CD4+ T cells, the DNA was sequenced using the Oncomine TCR Beta short-read assay. MiXCR, run by TCRdb on the PCR reads, gives a single entry per CDR3 protein. This sample yields about 20,000 distinct CDR3 sequences, of which more than 45% are seen a single time; around 2.9% belongs to the top ten. This clonotype was obtained from a human donor who had recovered from COVID-19. Source: CD4+ T cells from blood, cultured in vitro, taken after SARS-CoV-2 vaccination. V usage is TRBV20-1 and J usage is TRBJ2-5, with a tentative D call TRBD1 (5 bases). This chain's CDR3 is CSARAPGKETQYF. CDR3 sequence (DNA): TGCAGTGCCCGGGCCCCAGGGAAAGAGACCCAGTACTTC.